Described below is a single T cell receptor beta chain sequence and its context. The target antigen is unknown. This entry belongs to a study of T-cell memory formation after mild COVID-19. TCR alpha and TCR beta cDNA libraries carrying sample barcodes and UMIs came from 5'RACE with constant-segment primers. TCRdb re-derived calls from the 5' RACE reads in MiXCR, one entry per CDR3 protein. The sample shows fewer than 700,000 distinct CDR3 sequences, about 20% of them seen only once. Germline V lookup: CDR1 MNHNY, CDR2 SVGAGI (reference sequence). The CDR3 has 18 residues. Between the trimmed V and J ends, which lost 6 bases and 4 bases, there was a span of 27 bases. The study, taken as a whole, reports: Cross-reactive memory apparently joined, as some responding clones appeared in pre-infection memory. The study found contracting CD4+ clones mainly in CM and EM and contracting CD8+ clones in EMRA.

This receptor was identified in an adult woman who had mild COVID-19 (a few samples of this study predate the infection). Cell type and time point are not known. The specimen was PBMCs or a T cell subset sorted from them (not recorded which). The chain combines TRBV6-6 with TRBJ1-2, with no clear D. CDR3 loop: CASSLTEFQAITGYGYTF. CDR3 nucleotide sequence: TGTGCCAGCAGCCTCACTGAGTTCCAGGCGATAACGGGCTATGGCTACACCTTC.